This T cell receptor (beta chain) is from a study of blood T cell repertoires in COVID-19. Original analysis: It was from reference gene primer amplification that nucleated cell counts were estimated. Profiled with immunoSEQ multiplex PCR; TCRdb holds only in-frame clones, not every one. The V and J calls and the clone size are those of that table, but D and trimming were determined from the DNA. In the table there are 150,000 to 200,000 clones, over 75% of which are singletons. For recovered donors of Cohort 3, there were two negative PCRs, clearance, or symptom resolution. The TCR comes from a man aged 50 or older who had recovered from COVID-19. Material for sequencing was PBMCs or T cells enriched from blood (not recorded which).

CDR3 DNA: TGTGCCAGCAGCTCCGGTGGACAGGGCAGGAATGAGCAGTTCTTC. Amino acid sequence: CASSSGGQGRNEQFF. The V and J genes are TRBV28 and TRBJ2-1; TRBD1 matches at 8 bases. The CDR3 length is 15 residues. V was pared by 6 bases and J by 7 bases, with 11 bases of the junction left unmatched. Germline-derived CDR1 and CDR2 are MDHEN and SYDVKM.